Sequencing of this T cell receptor beta chain was carried out in a study of blood T cell repertoires in COVID-19. Across the study: The United States, Italy and Spain provided the acute and convalescent COVID-19 samples. Sample material is recorded as cDNA or gDNA derived from T cells, B-cell-depleted T cells, or PBMCs.

Per the authors' pipeline: Reference gene primer amplification gave nucleated cell count estimates. Libraries were prepared by immunoSEQ multiplex PCR; TCRdb keeps only in-frame clonotypes and omits some of them. V, J and clone size are taken as reported in that table, and D and trimming were inferred from the DNA itself. The table lists about 200,000 clones, more than 70% of them singletons. The sample comprised peripheral blood. The clonotype was recovered from a man aged 18-30 years with active or convalescent COVID-19.

The CDR3 loop is CASSQRTGGVEKLFF. DNA of the CDR3: TGTGCCAGCAGCCAGCGGACAGGGGGGGTTGAAAAACTGTTTTTT. This chain joins TRBV7-9 and TRBJ1-4; 10 nucleotides line up with TRBD1. The germline gives CDR1 SEHNR, CDR2 FQNEAQ (reference sequence). This CDR3 spans 15 amino acids. After removal of 5 bases from V and 7 bases from J, the junction contained 7 bases not matched to a gene. Drawing the rest from reference TRBV7-9 and TRBJ1-4, the complete variable domain is DTGVSQNPRHKITKRGQNVTFRCDPISEHNRLYWYRQTLGQGPEFLTYFQNEAQLEKSRLLSDRFSAERPKGSFSTLEIQRTEQGDSAMYLCASSQRTGGVEKLFFGSGTQLSVL.